This is a list of T cell receptor beta chains from one sample in a study of patients and donors after allogeneic stem cell transplantation. TCRdb passed the RT-PCR reads through MiXCR, listing each CDR3 protein once. The sample holds about 4,200 distinct CDR3 sequences; 15% to 20% are singletons and the top ten take 65% to 80%. The sequencing input was blood, either unsorted or a sorted T cell fraction (not recorded which). The receptors originated from a human donor who was either an allogeneic HSCT recipient or a stem cell or donor lymphocyte infusion donor (not recorded which). It is not recorded whose cells these are; they may come from a transplant donor. CDR3s include the opening cysteine and the closing phenylalanine or tryptophan. The order of the fields is V gene, J gene, clone size, D gene, CDR3 DNA, CDR3 protein. The D gene is left open where the match is weak. The listing skips clone size in some rows; elsewhere it reads once, few, many or a size class.

v_gene: TRBV7-9
j_gene: TRBJ2-2
abundance: large
d_gene: -
CDR3nt: TGTGCCAGCAGCTTATTTCAAAGGGCCGGGGAGCTGTTTTTT
CDR3aa: CASSLFQRAGELFF

v_gene: TRBV6-5
j_gene: TRBJ2-4
abundance: -
d_gene: TRBD1
CDR3nt: TGTGCCAGCAGGACGACAGGGGCAAACATTCAGTACTTC
CDR3aa: CASRTTGANIQYF

v_gene: TRBV11-2
j_gene: TRBJ2-7
abundance: -
d_gene: TRBD2
CDR3nt: TGTGCCAGCAGCATAGAGACTAGCGGGAGTATATACGAGCAGTACTTC
CDR3aa: CASSIETSGSIYEQYF

v_gene: TRBV12-3/TRBV12-4
j_gene: TRBJ1-4
abundance: -
d_gene: -
CDR3nt: TGTGCCAGCAGTGACATGCTTAATGAAAAACTGTTTTTT
CDR3aa: CASSDMLNEKLFF

v_gene: TRBV13
j_gene: TRBJ1-2
abundance: -
d_gene: -
CDR3nt: TGTGCCAGCAGCTTAGGCGTAGTAGCTAACTATGGCTACACCTTC
CDR3aa: CASSLGVVANYGYTF

v_gene: TRBV3-1
j_gene: TRBJ2-5
abundance: -
d_gene: -
CDR3nt: TGTGCCAGCAGCCAACCGGGACGGACAAGGACCCAGTACTTC
CDR3aa: CASSQPGRTRTQYF

v_gene: TRBV7-9
j_gene: TRBJ1-5
abundance: many
d_gene: -
CDR3nt: TGTGCCAGCAGCCAAAATCAGCCCCAGCATTTT
CDR3aa: CASSQNQPQHF

v_gene: TRBV5-1
j_gene: TRBJ2-1
abundance: -
d_gene: -
CDR3nt: TGCGCCAGCAGCAGGGAAGCAGTATGGACCTACAATGAGCAGTTCTTC
CDR3aa: CASSREAVWTYNEQFF

v_gene: TRBV10-2
j_gene: TRBJ1-1
abundance: many
d_gene: -
CDR3nt: TGCGCCAGCAGTGAGGCAGGGAACACTGAAGCTTTCTTT
CDR3aa: CASSEAGNTEAFF

v_gene: TRBV6-6
j_gene: TRBJ2-2
abundance: many
d_gene: -
CDR3nt: TGTGCCAGCAGAAACCGGGACAGGGGCTCGCGGGAGGGCACCGGGGAGCTGTTTTTT
CDR3aa: CASRNRDRGSREGTGELFF

v_gene: TRBV20-1
j_gene: TRBJ1-2
abundance: few
d_gene: TRBD1
CDR3nt: TGCAGTGGCGACAGGGGGACGTCCTATGGCTACACCTTC
CDR3aa: CSGDRGTSYGYTF

v_gene: TRBV11-2
j_gene: TRBJ2-5
abundance: -
d_gene: TRBD2
CDR3nt: TGTGCCAGACTAGCGGGGGACTGGGAGACCCAGTACTTC
CDR3aa: CARLAGDWETQYF

v_gene: TRBV7-9
j_gene: TRBJ2-5
abundance: many
d_gene: TRBD2
CDR3nt: TGTGCCAGCAGCTTAGCCTCTTTGGGACTAGCACAAGAGACCCAGTACTTC
CDR3aa: CASSLASLGLAQETQYF

v_gene: TRBV9
j_gene: TRBJ2-5
abundance: many
d_gene: -
CDR3nt: TGTGCCAGCAGCCGGGTTCAGGAGACCCAGTACTTC
CDR3aa: CASSRVQETQYF

v_gene: TRBV3-1
j_gene: TRBJ1-2
abundance: many
d_gene: -
CDR3nt: TGTGCCAGCAGCTCCGGGGTCTATGGCTACACCTTC
CDR3aa: CASSSGVYGYTF

v_gene: TRBV10-1
j_gene: TRBJ2-7
abundance: few
d_gene: -
CDR3nt: TGCGCCAGCAGTGAGTCCCCGGGACGATCCTACGAGCAGTACTTC
CDR3aa: CASSESPGRSYEQYF

v_gene: TRBV12-3/TRBV12-4
j_gene: TRBJ1-3
abundance: medium-sized
d_gene: -
CDR3nt: TGTGCCAGCAGTTACCAGGGGCGAAACACCATATATTTT
CDR3aa: CASSYQGRNTIYF

v_gene: TRBV25-1
j_gene: TRBJ2-2
abundance: -
d_gene: TRBD2
CDR3nt: TGTGCCAGCAGTGACAGAGGCGGGAGAGTCCTTAACACCGGGGAGCTGTTTTTT
CDR3aa: CASSDRGGRVLNTGELFF

v_gene: TRBV20-1
j_gene: TRBJ2-1
abundance: -
d_gene: -
CDR3nt: TGCAGTGCTAGTCCCTGGGGGACCGATGAGCAGTTCTTC
CDR3aa: CSASPWGTDEQFF

v_gene: TRBV7-8
j_gene: TRBJ1-1
abundance: many
d_gene: TRBD1
CDR3nt: TGTGCCAGCACCCGAGGCCTGCGACAGGGGAAGGAAAATGAAGCTTTCTTT
CDR3aa: CASTRGLRQGKENEAFF

v_gene: TRBV6-5
j_gene: TRBJ1-6
abundance: -
d_gene: -
CDR3nt: TGTGCCAGCAGTTACTTAAGGCACCTTAATTCACCCCTCCACTTT
CDR3aa: CASSYLRHLNSPLHF

v_gene: TRBV28
j_gene: TRBJ1-2
abundance: few
d_gene: -
CDR3nt: TGTGCCAGCACCCCTCTTAATAACTATGGCTACACCTTC
CDR3aa: CASTPLNNYGYTF

v_gene: TRBV10-1
j_gene: TRBJ2-6
abundance: -
d_gene: -
CDR3nt: TGCGCCAGCACGTCGGGGACCCTACTCTGGGCCAACGTCCTGACTTTC
CDR3aa: CASTSGTLLWANVLTF

v_gene: TRBV6-5
j_gene: TRBJ2-7
abundance: few
d_gene: -
CDR3nt: TGTGCCAGCAGTTCATCAATGTACGAGCAGTACTTC
CDR3aa: CASSSSMYEQYF

v_gene: TRBV7-9
j_gene: TRBJ1-6
abundance: -
d_gene: TRBD1
CDR3nt: TGTGCCAGCAGCTTCGGCAGGGGGGGATCACCCCTCCACTTT
CDR3aa: CASSFGRGGSPLHF

v_gene: TRBV19
j_gene: TRBJ1-1
abundance: few
d_gene: -
CDR3nt: TGTGCCAGTAACGGGAACACTGAAGCTTTCTTT
CDR3aa: CASNGNTEAFF

v_gene: TRBV13
j_gene: TRBJ2-7
abundance: once
d_gene: TRBD2
CDR3nt: TGTGCCAGCAGCCGGACTAGCGGGGGAAGCTCCTACGAGCAGTACTTC
CDR3aa: CASSRTSGGSSYEQYF

v_gene: TRBV14
j_gene: TRBJ1-2
abundance: -
d_gene: -
CDR3nt: TGTGCCAGCAGCCAAGATCTGGGTTCTGGCTACACCTTC
CDR3aa: CASSQDLGSGYTF

v_gene: TRBV28
j_gene: TRBJ1-4
abundance: medium-sized
d_gene: TRBD1
CDR3nt: TGTGCCAGCAGATCGCAGGGGGTGGCTAATGAAAAACTGTTTTTT
CDR3aa: CASRSQGVANEKLFF

v_gene: TRBV10-3
j_gene: TRBJ1-6
abundance: -
d_gene: -
CDR3nt: TGTGCCATCAGTGACCCCAATTCACCCCTCCACTTT
CDR3aa: CAISDPNSPLHF

v_gene: TRBV10-2
j_gene: TRBJ2-1
abundance: many
d_gene: TRBD1
CDR3nt: TGCGCCAGCAGTGAGAGGGACAGGCCCGGTGAGCAGTTCTTC
CDR3aa: CASSERDRPGEQFF

v_gene: TRBV29-1
j_gene: TRBJ2-1
abundance: few
d_gene: -
CDR3nt: TGCAGCGTTGGCCCCTTTGTTGAGCAGTTCTTC
CDR3aa: CSVGPFVEQFF

v_gene: TRBV12-3/TRBV12-4
j_gene: TRBJ1-2
abundance: large
d_gene: TRBD1
CDR3nt: TGTGCCAGCAGTTTCTCGGGACAGGGGGCGTATGGCTACACCTTC
CDR3aa: CASSFSGQGAYGYTF

v_gene: TRBV2
j_gene: TRBJ2-3
abundance: few
d_gene: TRBD1
CDR3nt: TGTGCCAGCACCTGGGACAGGCAAAGCACAGATACGCAGTATTTT
CDR3aa: CASTWDRQSTDTQYF

v_gene: TRBV12-3/TRBV12-4
j_gene: TRBJ2-7
abundance: few
d_gene: -
CDR3nt: TGTGCCAGCAGTACCCTAAGAGGTAGAGCGGTCGGGATTTACGAGCAGTACTTC
CDR3aa: CASSTLRGRAVGIYEQYF

v_gene: TRBV16
j_gene: TRBJ2-6
abundance: -
d_gene: -
CDR3nt: TGTGCCAGCAGCCCCTTAAGTGGCTCTGGGGCCAACGTCCTGACTTTC
CDR3aa: CASSPLSGSGANVLTF

v_gene: TRBV9
j_gene: TRBJ2-1
abundance: -
d_gene: TRBD1
CDR3nt: TGTGCCAGCAGAGCCTGGACAGGGAGCTCCTACAATGAGCAGTTCTTC
CDR3aa: CASRAWTGSSYNEQFF

v_gene: TRBV12-3/TRBV12-4
j_gene: TRBJ1-2
abundance: many
d_gene: -
CDR3nt: TGTGCCAGCAGGGAACAGTACTATGGCTACACCTTC
CDR3aa: CASREQYYGYTF

v_gene: TRBV6-6
j_gene: TRBJ2-7
abundance: once
d_gene: TRBD1
CDR3nt: TGTGCCAGCAGTTACCCCGGGACAGGGACCTACGAGCAGTACTTC
CDR3aa: CASSYPGTGTYEQYF